The rows below give T cell receptor beta chains drawn from one sample of a study of blood T cell repertoires in COVID-19. Measured with immunoSEQ multiplex PCR; TCRdb has only the in-frame clones, and not every one. The data show 250,000 to 350,000 clones, 75% to 90% seen once. Material: peripheral blood. The receptors here all came from a woman aged 60-75 years with acute or convalescent COVID-19. CDR3s leave out the opening cysteine and the closing phenylalanine or tryptophan. D genes are given only for firm matches. The listing skips clone size in some rows; elsewhere it reads once, few, many or a size class.

ATSSVDGYT,9,NA,few,TRBJ1-2,TRBV15
ASSLVAGGAQNIQY,14,TRBD1,few,TRBJ2-4,TRBV5-1
ASIQSPGQGRRLYGYT,16,TRBD1,NA,TRBJ1-2,TRBV28
ASSSSGQGASDAF,13,TRBD1,NA,TRBJ1-1,TRBV5-1
ASSSSGGFYNEQF,13,TRBD2,NA,TRBJ2-1,TRBV27
ASSRTGESMTQH,12,TRBD1,once,TRBJ1-5,TRBV6-2/TRBV6-3
ASSEQGMNTEAF,12,NA,NA,TRBJ1-1,TRBV11-2
ASSQGGDGLARKLF,14,NA,NA,TRBJ1-4,TRBV28
ASKGQGTTGELF,12,NA,NA,TRBJ2-2,TRBV14
ASSLNKDSSPSYEQY,15,NA,NA,TRBJ2-7,TRBV5-7
ASSQGVGNYEQY,12,NA,NA,TRBJ2-7,TRBV4-2
ASSAQGTINSPLH,13,NA,NA,TRBJ1-6,TRBV27
ASSLQRETWDTGELF,15,TRBD2,NA,TRBJ2-2,TRBV5-4
ASSDSGGRYTEAF,13,NA,NA,TRBJ1-1,TRBV3-1/TRBV3-2
ASSVDGHFSGNTIY,14,NA,NA,TRBJ1-3,TRBV9
ASSLTLAGAGEQY,13,TRBD2,once,TRBJ2-7,TRBV5-1
ASSDRGGSSPLH,12,TRBD1,NA,TRBJ1-6,TRBV28